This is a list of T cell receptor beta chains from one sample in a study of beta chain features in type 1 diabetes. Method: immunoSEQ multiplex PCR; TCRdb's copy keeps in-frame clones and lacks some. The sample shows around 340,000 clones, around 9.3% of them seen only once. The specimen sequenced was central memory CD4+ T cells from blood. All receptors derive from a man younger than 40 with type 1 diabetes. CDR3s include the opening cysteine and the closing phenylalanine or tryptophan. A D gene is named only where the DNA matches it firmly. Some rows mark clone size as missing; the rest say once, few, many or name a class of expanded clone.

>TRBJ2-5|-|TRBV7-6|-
TGTGCCAGCACACGAACCAGGGGAGCAGAGACCCAGTACTTC
CASTRTRGAETQYF
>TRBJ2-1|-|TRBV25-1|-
TGTGCCACGGCCGCGGGAAATGAGCAGTTCTTC
CATAAGNEQFF
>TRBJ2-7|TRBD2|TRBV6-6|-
TGTGCCAGCGCTCGCGGGGGGGAGTCCCACGAGCAGTACTTC
CASARGGESHEQYF
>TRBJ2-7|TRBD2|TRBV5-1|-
TGCGCCAGCAGCATCGATAGCGGGAGCTCCTACGAGCAGTACTTC
CASSIDSGSSYEQYF
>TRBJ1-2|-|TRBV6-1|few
TGTGCCAGCAGTAACCAGAACTATGGCTACACCTTC
CASSNQNYGYTF
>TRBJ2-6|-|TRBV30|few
TGTGCGTGGGCCTCTGGGGCCAACGTCCTGACTTTC
CAWASGANVLTF
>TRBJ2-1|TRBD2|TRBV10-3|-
TGTGCCATCAGTGCCAGGACTAGCGGTGGCTACAATGAGCAGTTCTTC
CAISARTSGGYNEQFF
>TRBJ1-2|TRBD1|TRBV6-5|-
TGTGCCAGCAGCCGCGGGACAGCTAACTATGGCTACACCTTC
CASSRGTANYGYTF
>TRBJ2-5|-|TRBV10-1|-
TGCGCCAGCAGTGAGTCGACGGCCCAAGAGACCCAGTACTTC
CASSESTAQETQYF
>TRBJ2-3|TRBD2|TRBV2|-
TGTGCCAGCACCAGGTTCGGGGGGAGCACAGATACGCAGTATTTT
CASTRFGGSTDTQYF
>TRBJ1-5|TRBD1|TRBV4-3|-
TGCGCCAGCAGCCAAGATTGGCCCGGACAGGTGAATCAGCCCCAGCATTTT
CASSQDWPGQVNQPQHF
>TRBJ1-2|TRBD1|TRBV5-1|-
TGCGCCAGCAGCTCTCAGGGGGCGAATAAAGACTACACCTTC
CASSSQGANKDYTF